This T cell receptor (beta chain) derives from a study of type 1 and type 2 diabetes patients. All diabetic donors were classified as either type 1 or type 2 diabetes. The CDR3 sequence is 11 residues long. CDR1 ENHRY and CDR2 SYGVKD come from the germline V gene. Amplification started from genomic DNA. Amplification of the beta chain CDR3 used 30 forward and 13 reverse multiplex primers. TCRdb processed the multiplex PCR reads anew with MiXCR; each CDR3 protein has one entry. The sample includes 250,000 or so distinct CDR3 sequences, around 50% seen only once; the top ten take about 13%. Study outcomes and limitations: Groups were not age- or gender-matched, which may bias interpretation. Some T1D-only expanded clones might appear in more T2D or control samples.

Notes on this clonotype: Its antigen is still unknown. The junction departs from the called germline gene at one end, perhaps through a read error.

This receptor was obtained from a man between 18 and 35 years old with type 2 diabetes. Sequencing was done on a sample of peripheral blood mononuclear cells (PBMCs). This chain links TRBV10-3 with TRBJ2-7; D call uncertain. The CDR3: CAISESRERYF. The DNA of the CDR3 is TGTGCCATCAGTGAGTCTCGCGAGCGGTACTTC.